The sequence of this T cell receptor (beta chain) was determined in a study of T-cell memory formation after mild COVID-19. TCRdb passed the 5' RACE reads through MiXCR, listing each CDR3 protein once. The sample includes roughly 510,000 distinct CDR3 sequences, around a sixth of them seen just once. From germline, CDR1 is SGHKS and CDR2 YYEKEE (reference sequence). This CDR3 comprises 17 residues. V dropped 3 bases and J dropped 1; count of bases not matched to a gene: 8. In this sample, this clonotype turned up a few times. The source of this sequence is an adult woman who had mild COVID-19 (a few samples of this study predate the infection). Cell type and time point are not known. The V gene is TRBV5-5, the J gene TRBJ1-4; 8 bases align to TRBD1. Sequenced: PBMCs or a T cell subset sorted from them (not recorded which). The CDR3 nucleotides are TGTGCCAGCAGCTCCCCCGGACAGGGCCAAACTAATGAAAAACTGTTTTTT. It yields the protein CASSSPGQGQTNEKLFF.